The 17 T cell receptor beta chains in this list originate from one sample, sequenced in a study of blood T cell repertoires in COVID-19. The repertoire was sequenced with immunoSEQ multiplex PCR; TCRdb's copy has only in-frame clones and lacks some. The sample records about 280,000 clones, roughly 88% being singletons. Sequencing used peripheral blood. All receptors derive from a man aged 18 to 30 with active or convalescent COVID-19.

The V call is TRBV9, the J call TRBJ2-2, with 12 nucleotides matching TRBD2. CDR1 and CDR2 (germline): SGDLS, YYNGEE. V gave up 3 bases and J gave up 6 bases; unmatched junction bases: 6. The CDR3 totals 16 residues. In DNA form, the CDR3 reads TGTGCCAGCAGCGCTAGCGGGGGGGCGGTATCCGGGGAGCTGTTTTTT. This sequence encodes CASSASGGAVSGELFF.

The chain combines TRBV4-1 with TRBJ1-2; TRBD1 matches at 8 bases. Germline assignment: CDR1 MGHRA and CDR2 YSYEKL. The CDR3 is made up of 15 amino acids. Losses at the gene ends were 1 base for V and 5 bases for J; bases not matched to a gene: 6. The CDR3 is CASSQVWTGPYGYTF. The CDR3 nucleotides read TGCGCCAGCAGCCAAGTGTGGACAGGGCCGTATGGCTACACCTTC.

This rearrangement joins TRBV10-3 to TRBJ2-5, with 15 bases aligning to TRBD2. This CDR3 comprises 17 residues. Per the germline V gene, CDR1 is ENHRY and CDR2 is SYGVKD. The ends lost 6 bases at V and 2 bases at J; junction bases unmatched: 7. CDR3 DNA: TGTGCCATCAGAGGGACTAGCGGGGGGAGGAGGCAAGAGACCCAGTACTTC. It yields the protein CAIRGTSGGRRQETQYF.

This chain uses TRBV6-2 or TRBV6-3 with TRBJ2-3; tentatively, D is TRBD2 (6 bases). The length of the CDR3 is 12 residues. Germline CDR1 and CDR2: MNHEY and SVGEGT. Trimming removed 5 bases at V and 4 bases at J, with 7 bases between. CDR3 in DNA: TGTGCCAGCAGTCGACTAGCAGATACGCAGTATTTT. Translating gives CASSRLADTQYF.

The V call is TRBV25-1, the J call TRBJ1-1, with D tentatively TRBD1 (6 bases). With 4 bases removed from V and 11 bases from J, the gap between germline ends came to 11 bases. The CDR3 has 11 amino acids. CDR1 is MGHDK and CDR2 is SYGVNS in the germline V gene. CDR3 nucleotide sequence: TGTGCCAGCAGTGGAGGACAGACCGCTTTCTTT. This codes for CASSGGQTAFF.

The chain joins TRBV2 to TRBJ2-1, with 7 bases matching TRBD2. The germline CDR1 and CDR2 sequences are SNHLY and FYNNEI. Trimming cost V 6 bases and J 2 bases; bases outside gene matches: 7. The CDR3 totals 15 residues. The chain's CDR3 is CASRVTGGPYNEQFF. CDR3 bases: TGTGCCAGCAGAGTTACGGGGGGACCCTACAATGAGCAGTTCTTC.

The gene calls are TRBV6-5 and TRBJ2-5; D possibly corresponds to TRBD2 (6 bases). The CDR3 has 13 amino acids. Trimming took off 2 bases at V and 3 bases at J, with 7 bases between the two ends. Germline assignment: CDR1 MNHEY and CDR2 SVGAGI. CDR3 region: CASSYTGEETQYF. The CDR3 DNA follows: TGTGCCAGCAGTTACACGGGAGAAGAGACCCAGTACTTC.

CDR3 nucleotide sequence: TGTGCCAGCAACGGCGCGGGGGGCACAGATACGCAGTATTTT. Translation: CASNGAGGTDTQYF. The rearrangement uses TRBV2 and TRBJ2-3, with TRBD2 identical over 7 bases. Germline V gene lookup returns CDR1 SNHLY and CDR2 FYNNEI. The J segment lost 1 base and the V segment lost 7 bases, leaving 5 bases of the junction unmatched. This CDR3 is built from 14 residues.

V gene TRBV9 combines with J gene TRBJ2-7; D ambiguous. CDR1 and CDR2 (germline): SGDLS, YYNGEE. Between the trimmed V and J ends, which lost 1 base and 2 bases, there was a span of 13 bases. This CDR3 region has 15 residues. The CDR3 region is CASSVLLDPTYEQYF. The CDR3 DNA reads TGTGCCAGCAGCGTACTCCTAGATCCCACCTACGAGCAGTACTTC. Drawing the rest from reference TRBV9 and TRBJ2-7, the complete variable domain is DSGVTQTPKHLITATGQRVTLRCSPRSGDLSVYWYQQSLDQGLQFLIQYYNGEERAKGNILERFSAQQFPDLHSELNLSSLELGDSALYFCASSVLLDPTYEQYFGPGTRLTVT.

The chain carries TRBV9 and TRBJ1-3; 7 bases match TRBD1. The V segment lost 5 bases and the J segment 1 base; nucleotides outside the gene matches: 9. The CDR3 sequence is 16 residues long. Germline CDR1 is SGDLS and CDR2 is YYNGEE. The CDR3 reads CASSDRARGSGNTIYF. CDR3 coding DNA: TGTGCCAGCAGTGACAGGGCCCGAGGGTCTGGAAACACCATATATTTT.

This rearrangement joins TRBV11-3 to TRBJ2-5, with a possible D match to TRBD2 (7 bases). Between the trimmed V and J ends, which lost 5 bases and 2 bases, there was a span of 15 bases. The CDR3 consists of 15 residues. Germline CDR1 reads SGHNT; CDR2 reads YENEEA. The CDR3 region is CASSRGGRQQETQYF. CDR3 DNA: TGTGCCAGCAGCAGGGGGGGCAGGCAACAAGAGACCCAGTACTTC.

The rearrangement links TRBV6-2 or TRBV6-3 to TRBJ2-7, with D possibly matching TRBD2 (6 bases). The V end lost 2 bases, the J end lost 5 bases, and 16 bases lay between the germline ends. CDR1 and CDR2 from the germline V gene are MNHEY and SVGEGT. The CDR3 contains 15 residues. CDR3 protein: CASSYAVLASDEQYF. The CDR3 DNA reads as TGTGCCAGCAGTTACGCGGTGCTAGCTAGCGACGAGCAGTACTTC.

The rearrangement joins TRBV7-9 to TRBJ2-7; TRBD1 is a possible D gene (5 bases). CDR1 is SEHNR and CDR2 is FQNEAQ in the germline V gene (reference sequence). With 5 bases removed from V and 4 bases from J, the gap between germline ends came to 9 bases. The CDR3 loop spans 12 amino acids. CDR3 amino acids: CASSGNRYEQYF. The CDR3 coding sequence is TGTGCCAGCAGCGGCAACAGGTACGAGCAGTACTTC.

This clone came up a few times. The chain employs TRBV19 and TRBJ1-6, with D tentatively TRBD1 (5 bases). Germline V gene sequence: CDR1 LNHDA, CDR2 SQIVND (reference sequence). Trimming left V 5 bases short and J 7 bases short, with 15 bases between. This CDR3 region has 15 residues. The CDR3 DNA reads TGTGCCAGTAGTCGGCAGGGTGAGAGGAATTCACCCCTCCACTTT. This codes for CASSRQGERNSPLHF.

Only one count was recorded for this clone. The J gene is TRBJ1-2, the V gene TRBV11-2, with 7 bases fitting TRBD1. The germline V gene encodes CDR1 SGHAT and CDR2 FQNNGV. Trimming cost V 3 bases and J 3 bases; bases outside gene matches: 4. This CDR3 has 14 residues. The CDR3 bases are TGTGCCAGCAGCTTTGGTCAGGGGGACTATGGCTACACCTTC. Translated, it gives CASSFGQGDYGYTF.

The rearrangement joins TRBV18 to TRBJ1-5, with D hard to call. The length of the CDR3 is 13 residues. Germline V CDR1 and CDR2: KGHSH, LQKENI. Trimming removed 1 base from V and 3 bases from J, with 4 bases in between. The CDR3 spells CASSPRHNQPQHF. The CDR3 region has the DNA TGTGCCAGCTCACCACGGCACAATCAGCCCCAGCATTTT.

The rearrangement links TRBV11-2 to TRBJ2-1; 10 nucleotides line up with TRBD1. The junction had 12 bases not matched to a gene; V was cut back by 7 bases and J by 9 bases. The germline CDR1 and CDR2 sequences are SGHAT and FQNNGV. The CDR3 totals 15 residues. CDR3 protein: CASTPGTGVFGEQFF. CDR3 DNA sequence: TGTGCCAGCACGCCCGGGACAGGGGTTTTCGGTGAGCAGTTCTTC.